This T cell receptor (beta chain) stems from a study of beta chain features in type 1 diabetes. Reverse transcription of all isolated RNA meant that expressed TCRB transcripts were sequenced. Some clones are missing from TCRdb's copy, which holds only in-frame ones; the method was immunoSEQ multiplex PCR. The table has about 400,000 clones, about 12% seen once. Overall study results and limits: Cells carrying high TCR expression could end up over-represented when cDNA is sequenced. Amplification by PCR could prefer shorter templates, with the same effect in patients and controls.

This clone was seen a few times. The antigen is not known. This same CDR3 is encoded by further DNA sequences in the sample. V was clipped by 3 bases and J by 4 bases, with 2 bases between them. CDR3 length: 10 residues. CDR1 is DFQATT and CDR2 is SNEGSKA in the germline V gene (reference sequence). Sequences were obtained from naive CD4+ T cells from blood. The sequence came from a man between 18 and 29 years old in good health. V gene TRBV20-1 combines with J gene TRBJ2-3, with D unclear. The CDR3, as DNA: TGCAGTGCTAGCTCAGATACGCAGTATTTT. It specifies CSASSDTQYF.